This T cell receptor beta chain was identified during a study of CD8 T cells in ankylosing spondylitis (dated by TCRdb to 2015 to 2018). Study-wide context: The study profiled T cell receptor beta repertoires in healthy donors and ankylosing spondylitis patients to find disease-linked TCR variants. The whole study cohort included about a hundred healthy donors and 25 ankylosing spondylitis patients. Peripheral blood was sampled, and synovial fluid was additionally collected from ankylosing spondylitis patients. What the work shows at the level of the full study, not this receptor alone: The disease-linked clones were reported to be significantly enriched in matched synovial fluid samples from ankylosing spondylitis patients. A CD8+ phenotype was shown by the disease-linked clones, which were found at relatively low frequencies in peripheral blood. Some motif variants were previously reported in synovial fluid and blood of reactive arthritis patients, suggesting common disease-initiation mechanisms. Blood from ankylosing spondylitis patients appeared to be characterized by a TCR beta motif composed of 7 to 9 highly homologous amino acid variants.

As concerns this clonotype: It lacks a known antigen. Within one base of it there is no much larger clone, and no base qualities were kept.

Spanning cysteine to phenylalanine, the CDR3 consists of 16 amino acids. Only the CDR3 part of the read is kept: 48 bases, read in frame from the first base. Trimming removed 5 bases from V and 6 bases from J; the gene matches leave 14 bases unexplained. The germline V gene gives CDR1 as SQVTM and CDR2 as ANQGSEA. TCRdb names Illumina HiSeq 2500 as the instrument used. Quantitative 5'-RACE with molecular barcodes was used to prepare TCR beta libraries. The published analysis was carried out like this. A new computational method, built on a probabilistic model of VDJ rearrangement, was used to identify disease-linked TCR variants. The public reads were reanalyzed by TCRdb: fastp trimming at Q25, MiXCR alignment, in-frame beta chains only. When rows share a CDR3 protein, they turn into one entry using the most common DNA and genes. Here the V and J calls rest on TCRdb's processing, not on the authors' analysis. The sample table shows approximately 300,000 distinct CDR3 sequences, and less than 25% are seen once. The ten largest account for about 4% of the sample.

The sequenced material came from blood, either unsorted or a sorted T cell fraction (not recorded which). Here the chain combines TRBV29-1 and TRBJ1-1, with TRBD1 identical over 11 junction bases. This TCR came from a female donor with ankylosing spondylitis or in good health (not recorded which). The CDR3 protein is CSVQRDRGNMYSEAFF. Read as DNA, the sequence is TGCAGCGTTCAAAGGGACAGGGGGAATATGTATTCTGAAGCTTTCTTT.